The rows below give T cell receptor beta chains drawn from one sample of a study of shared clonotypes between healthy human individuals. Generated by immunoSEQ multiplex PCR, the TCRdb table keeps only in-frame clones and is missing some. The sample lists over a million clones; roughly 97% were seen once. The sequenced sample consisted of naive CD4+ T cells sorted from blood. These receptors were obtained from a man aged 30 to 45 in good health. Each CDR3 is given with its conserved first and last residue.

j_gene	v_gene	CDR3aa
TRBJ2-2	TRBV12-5	CASGFEDLISGELFF
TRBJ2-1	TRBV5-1	CASYSGRSYNEQFF
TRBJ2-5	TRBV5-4	CASADQRKQETQYF
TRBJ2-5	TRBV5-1	CASSLAGTHQETQYF
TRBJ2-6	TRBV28	CASSPPGQIPGANVLTF
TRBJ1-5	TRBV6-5	CASSQPQGPQPQHF
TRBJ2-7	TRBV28	CASSPTSVIHEQYF
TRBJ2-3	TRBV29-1	CSGSSTDTQYF
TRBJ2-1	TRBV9	CASSVGGQPSYNEQFF
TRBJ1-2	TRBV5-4	CASSQRQGSGYTF
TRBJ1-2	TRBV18	CASSPKTGGDRGYTF
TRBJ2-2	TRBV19	CASRQGGTGELFF
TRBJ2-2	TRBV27	CASSLWRDRGRMAGELFF
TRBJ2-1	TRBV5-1	CASSLGVKTSGRRGEQFF
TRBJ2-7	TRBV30	CAWKVAGSSYEQYF
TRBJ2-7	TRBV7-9	CASSLTVAGGYEQYF
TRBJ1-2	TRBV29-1	CSVELGDTPAHGYTF
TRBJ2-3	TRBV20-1	CSARESLTSEF
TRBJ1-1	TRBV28	CASSQTGIGTEAFF
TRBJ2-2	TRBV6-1	CASSFDPQTGELFF